These 2 T cell receptor beta chains came from one sample sequenced in a study of sequential checkpoint blockade in melanoma. The data were produced by immunoSEQ multiplex PCR, yet TCRdb's version contains in-frame clones alone and is incomplete. The sample records tens of thousands of clones, 80% to 90% being singletons. Treatment of the sample: randomized to nivolumab then ipilimumab (arm A) or the reverse (arm B). Sequencing used CD8+ T cells sorted from blood (inferred from file names), obtained from a patient given nivolumab and ipilimumab in sequence. The receptor set was obtained from a human donor with melanoma.

The rearrangement joins TRBV5-1 to TRBJ1-2; no clear D. Trimming cost V 3 bases and J 8 bases, with 14 bases left between them. Germline V gene data show CDR1 as SGHRS and CDR2 as YFSETQ. The CDR3 is 13 amino acids. Here the CDR3 DNA reads TGCGCCAGCAGCTGGACGGGATCCGGAGGCTACACCTTC. Translated: CASSWTGSGGYTF.

This clone turned up a few times. The chain links TRBV5-8 to TRBJ1-2; no definite D call. The CDR3 has 11 residues. The germline V gene encodes CDR1 SGHTS and CDR2 YDEGEE. The V and J ends lost 3 bases and 7 bases respectively, with 7 bases between them. Here the CDR3 reads CASSYEGGYTF. DNA for the CDR3: TGTGCCAGCAGCTATGAGGGTGGCTACACCTTC.